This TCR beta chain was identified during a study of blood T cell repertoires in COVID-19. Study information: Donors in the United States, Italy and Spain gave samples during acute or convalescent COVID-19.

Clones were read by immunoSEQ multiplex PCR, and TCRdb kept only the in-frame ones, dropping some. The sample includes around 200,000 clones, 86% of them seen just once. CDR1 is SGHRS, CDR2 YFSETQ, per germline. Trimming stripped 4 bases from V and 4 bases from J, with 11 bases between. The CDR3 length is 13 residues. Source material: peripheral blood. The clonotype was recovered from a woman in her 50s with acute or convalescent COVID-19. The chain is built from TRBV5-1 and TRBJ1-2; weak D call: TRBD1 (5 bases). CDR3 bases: TGCGCCAGCAGCGAGACAGCTGCCTATGGCTACACCTTC. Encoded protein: CASSETAAYGYTF. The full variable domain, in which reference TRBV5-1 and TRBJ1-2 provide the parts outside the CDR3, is KAGVTQTPRYLIKTRGQQVTLSCSPISGHRSVSWYQQTPGQGLQFLFEYFSETQRNKGNFPGRFSGRQFSNSRSEMNVSTLELGDSALYLCASSETAAYGYTFGSGTRLTVV.